A selection of T cell receptor beta chains follows, all from one sample in a study of T-cell memory formation after mild COVID-19. TCRdb analysed the 5' RACE reads with MiXCR anew, one entry per CDR3 protein. The sample contains 280,000 or so distinct CDR3 sequences, around 8% of which appear only once. Input material: PBMCs or a T cell subset sorted from them (not recorded which). Receptor source: a man younger than 35 who had mild COVID-19 (a few samples of this study predate the infection). Cell type and time point are not known. Both conserved end residues are part of each CDR3. Each record gives: V gene, J gene, clone size, D gene, CDR3 protein, CDR3 DNA. The D gene is left open where the match is weak. Clone size is stated in some rows and not others, as once, few, many or a class when expanded.

>TRBV28|TRBJ2-5|.|TRBD2
CASSPWGTSGGQETQYF
TGTGCCAGCAGTCCCTGGGGGACTAGCGGGGGTCAAGAGACCCAGTACTTC
>TRBV6-2/TRBV6-3|TRBJ2-1|.|.
CASSYIGTATEQFF
TGTGCCAGCAGTTACATCGGGACTGCGACGGAGCAGTTCTTC
>TRBV7-8|TRBJ1-5|few|.
CASSLAGHGHQPQHF
TGTGCCAGCAGCTTAGCCGGCCATGGGCATCAGCCCCAGCATTTT
>TRBV9|TRBJ2-3|.|TRBD1
CASSVGQGRPSDTQYF
TGTGCCAGCAGCGTTGGACAGGGGCGGCCCTCAGATACGCAGTATTTT
>TRBV19|TRBJ2-2|.|.
CASVGENTGELFF
TGTGCCAGTGTTGGCGAAAACACCGGGGAGCTGTTTTTT
>TRBV5-4|TRBJ1-4|few|.
CASSPGEQTYPEEKLFF
TGTGCCAGCAGCCCTGGAGAACAAACCTATCCAGAGGAAAAACTGTTTTTT
>TRBV7-2|TRBJ2-2|many|.
CASSPGQTGELFF
TGTGCCAGCAGCCCCGGACAGACCGGGGAGCTGTTTTTT
>TRBV20-1|TRBJ1-6|few|TRBD1
CSVDRVDSPLHF
TGCAGCGTAGACAGGGTTGATTCACCCCTCCACTTT
>TRBV7-9|TRBJ2-7|.|TRBD1
CASSLLRDRGTYEQYF
TGTGCCAGCAGCCTACTCCGGGACAGGGGAACCTACGAGCAGTACTTC
>TRBV12-3/TRBV12-4|TRBJ2-7|few|.
CASSSREGTYEQYF
TGTGCCAGCAGTTCTCGCGAAGGTACCTACGAGCAGTACTTC
>TRBV7-9|TRBJ2-6|few|.
CASLEGPGANVLTF
TGTGCTTCGCTTGAGGGGCCTGGGGCCAACGTCCTGACTTTC
>TRBV5-1|TRBJ2-7|.|.
CASSPGPGAYEQYF
TGCGCCAGCAGCCCGGGACCTGGGGCTTACGAGCAGTACTTC
>TRBV11-2|TRBJ1-3|many|.
CASSLDPKGPYGNTIYF
TGTGCCAGCAGCTTGGACCCGAAAGGGCCGTATGGAAACACCATATATTTT
>TRBV7-2|TRBJ1-1|.|TRBD1
CASSSDRDSGWRGTEAFF
TGTGCCAGCAGCTCAGATCGGGACAGTGGATGGCGCGGAACTGAAGCTTTCTTT
>TRBV3-1|TRBJ1-6|few|.
CASSPSRDSPLHF
TGTGCCAGCAGCCCTTCCAGGGATTCACCCCTCCACTTT
>TRBV12-3/TRBV12-4|TRBJ1-2|.|.
CASSPDLFSYTF
TGTGCCAGCAGCCCCGACCTGTTTAGCTACACCTTC
>TRBV11-2|TRBJ2-3|many|.
CASSVRGVGDTQYF
TGTGCCAGCAGCGTCAGGGGGGTTGGGGATACGCAGTATTTT
>TRBV3-1|TRBJ2-5|many|.
CASTAGTSQETQYF
TGTGCCAGCACCGCAGGGACTTCACAAGAGACCCAGTACTTC
>TRBV4-1|TRBJ2-7|few|.
CASSHPVRDSGVVEQYF
TGCGCCAGCAGCCACCCCGTGAGGGACAGCGGGGTGGTCGAGCAGTACTTC
>TRBV19|TRBJ2-1|few|.
CASSIGWVLGGNEQFF
TGTGCCAGTAGTATAGGTTGGGTCTTAGGGGGAAATGAGCAGTTCTTC
>TRBV5-5|TRBJ2-3|few|.
CASRRLGTDTQYF
TGTGCCAGCAGGCGACTCGGCACAGATACGCAGTATTTT
>TRBV2|TRBJ1-2|.|.
CASIERGYDYGYTF
TGTGCCAGCATTGAAAGGGGATACGACTATGGCTACACCTTC
>TRBV20-1|TRBJ1-2|few|.
CSARNGVDHGYTF
TGCAGTGCTAGAAATGGAGTCGATCATGGCTACACCTTC
>TRBV23-1|TRBJ1-6|few|.
CASITPLHF
TGCGCCAGCATCACACCCCTCCACTTT
>TRBV12-3/TRBV12-4|TRBJ2-1|many|.
CASSLGVGNVEQFF
TGTGCCAGCAGTTTGGGAGTGGGGAACGTTGAGCAGTTCTTC
>TRBV5-1|TRBJ2-3|many|.
CASSSTGDTQYF
TGCGCCAGCAGCTCGACAGGAGATACGCAGTATTTT
>TRBV4-3|TRBJ2-5|many|TRBD2
CASSRWTSGVVGETQYF
TGCGCCAGCAGCCGTTGGACTAGCGGGGTCGTTGGGGAGACCCAGTACTTC
>TRBV4-1|TRBJ1-2|few|.
CASSKGGGGRGSYGYTF
TGCGCCAGCAGCAAAGGTGGCGGTGGACGTGGGAGCTATGGCTACACCTTC
>TRBV27|TRBJ2-3|.|.
CASSLFGSTTDTQYF
TGTGCCAGCAGTTTGTTCGGCTCGACCACAGATACGCAGTATTTT
>TRBV29-1|TRBJ2-7|once|TRBD1
CSGGTGVINEQYF
TGCAGCGGGGGGACAGGGGTCATCAACGAGCAGTACTTC
>TRBV19|TRBJ2-2|.|.
CASSLHSKPTGELFF
TGTGCCAGTAGTCTCCACAGCAAACCCACCGGGGAGCTGTTTTTT
>TRBV4-3|TRBJ2-7|few|.
CASSQDLGGYGEQYF
TGCGCCAGCAGCCAAGATCTCGGGGGCTACGGCGAGCAGTACTTC
>TRBV6-2/TRBV6-3|TRBJ2-3|.|TRBD2
CASSSLAGAVDTQYF
TGTGCCAGCAGTAGTCTAGCGGGGGCGGTAGATACGCAGTATTTT
>TRBV3-1|TRBJ1-2|.|.
CASTLKGGDYGYTF
TGTGCCAGCACCCTAAAGGGAGGTGACTATGGCTACACCTTC
>TRBV4-3|TRBJ2-3|.|TRBD1
CASSQYGQGIDTQYF
TGCGCCAGCAGCCAATACGGACAGGGGATAGATACGCAGTATTTT
>TRBV5-1|TRBJ2-5|few|TRBD2
CASSVRGEETQYF
TGCGCCAGCAGCGTTCGGGGGGAAGAGACCCAGTACTTC
>TRBV7-3|TRBJ2-3|few|.
CASSLGEHTDTQYF
TGTGCCAGCAGCTTAGGGGAACACACAGATACGCAGTATTTT
>TRBV5-1|TRBJ2-3|few|TRBD2
CASSLIGTSGYKGTDTQYF
TGCGCCAGCAGCTTAATCGGGACTAGCGGGTATAAAGGCACAGATACGCAGTATTTT
>TRBV12-3/TRBV12-4|TRBJ2-2|.|.
CASSRELVRELFF
TGTGCCAGCAGCCGCGAACTGGTCCGGGAGCTGTTTTTT
>TRBV27|TRBJ1-2|.|TRBD1
CASRGQGRYYGYTF
TGTGCCAGCAGGGGACAGGGGCGCTACTATGGCTACACCTTC
>TRBV13|TRBJ2-1|.|.
CASSPHENNEQFF
TGTGCCAGCAGCCCACACGAAAACAATGAGCAGTTCTTC
>TRBV27|TRBJ1-2|many|.
CASSLTGLYGYTF
TGTGCCAGCAGTTTGACCGGACTGTATGGCTACACCTTC
>TRBV5-6|TRBJ1-4|.|.
CASSLAEKTVEKLFF
TGTGCCAGCAGCTTGGCCGAGAAGACCGTTGAAAAACTGTTTTTT
>TRBV5-1|TRBJ2-5|many|.
CASALGGMRETQYF
TGCGCCAGCGCCCTTGGGGGGATGAGGGAGACCCAGTACTTC
>TRBV18|TRBJ2-7|many|.
CASSKTGYEQYF
TGTGCCAGCTCAAAGACGGGCTACGAGCAGTACTTC
>TRBV5-4|TRBJ2-2|.|TRBD2
CASSLARGGTGELFF
TGTGCCAGCAGCTTGGCCCGGGGGGGAACCGGGGAGCTGTTTTTT
>TRBV4-2|TRBJ2-5|many|.
CASSQAVGEETQYF
TGTGCCAGCAGCCAAGCCGTGGGCGAAGAGACCCAGTACTTC
>TRBV5-1|TRBJ2-2|once|.
CASSFGRGLNTGELFF
TGCGCCAGCAGCTTTGGGCGGGGACTGAACACCGGGGAGCTGTTTTTT
>TRBV19|TRBJ2-2|many|.
CASMALGVNTGELFF
TGTGCCAGTATGGCCCTAGGCGTTAACACCGGGGAGCTGTTTTTT
>TRBV5-1|TRBJ2-5|many|.
CASSLQDRETQYF
TGCGCCAGCAGCTTGCAGGATAGAGAGACCCAGTACTTC
>TRBV7-8|TRBJ2-7|.|.
CVSSLGTTQQYF
TGTGTCAGCAGCTTAGGAACGACCCAGCAGTACTTC
>TRBV7-9|TRBJ1-2|.|.
CASRAGTSNGYTF
TGTGCCAGCAGAGCCGGGACCTCCAATGGCTACACCTTC
>TRBV2|TRBJ2-7|.|.
CASKTAGPRGEQYF
TGTGCCAGCAAGACCGCGGGCCCTAGGGGCGAGCAGTACTTC
>TRBV6-5|TRBJ2-1|many|.
CASSSSGGRNEQFF
TGTGCCAGCAGTTCGTCAGGCGGGCGCAATGAGCAGTTCTTC
>TRBV12-3/TRBV12-4|TRBJ2-1|many|.
CASSSGYNEQFF
TGTGCCAGCTCCTCCGGGTACAATGAGCAGTTCTTC
>TRBV7-3|TRBJ2-3|.|TRBD2
CASSSGLAGYTQYF
TGTGCCAGCAGCTCTGGACTAGCGGGGTATACGCAGTATTTT
>TRBV15|TRBJ1-6|.|TRBD1
CATSRDGTGVSPLHF
TGTGCCACCAGCAGAGACGGGACAGGGGTATCACCCCTCCACTTT
>TRBV27|TRBJ2-5|few|.
CASSPNALSETQYF
TGTGCCAGCAGTCCTAATGCTCTCTCAGAGACCCAGTACTTC
>TRBV4-1|TRBJ2-4|few|.
CASSQAKNIQYF
TGCGCCAGCAGCCAAGCCAAAAACATTCAGTACTTC
>TRBV14|TRBJ2-2|.|.
CASSQVRGTGELFF
TGTGCCAGCAGCCAAGTGAGGGGGACCGGGGAGCTGTTTTTT